A selection of T cell receptor beta chains follows, all from one sample in a study of blood T cells in healthy people across ages. MiXCR, applied by TCRdb to the 5' RACE reads, yields one record per CDR3 protein. The sample shows 750,000 to 950,000 distinct CDR3 sequences, around 29% of them seen only once. This same sample was also part of a study on T cells of mothers and their children.

Sequenced: blood. Every receptor here comes from a woman in her forties in good health. Each CDR3 is given with its conserved first and last residue. A D gene is named only where the DNA matches it firmly. Clone size is shown for a subset of rows, as once, few, many or a class of expanded clone.

TRBV9	few	TRBJ1-1	.	CASSDIDLGSGFTEAFF	TGTGCCAGCAGCGACATTGACCTGGGGTCGGGGTTCACTGAAGCTTTCTTT
TRBV2	few	TRBJ2-1	.	CASSERLKGVREQFF	TGTGCCAGCAGTGAACGTCTTAAGGGGGTTAGGGAGCAGTTCTTC
TRBV14	many	TRBJ2-1	.	CASSLNRPGEQFF	TGTGCCAGCAGCCTCAACAGACCGGGAGAGCAGTTCTTC
TRBV7-2	many	TRBJ2-5	TRBD2	CASTSGVSQETQYF	TGTGCCAGCACTAGCGGGGTTTCCCAAGAGACCCAGTACTTC
TRBV7-2	few	TRBJ1-2	.	CASSLDMRGDYGYTF	TGTGCCAGCAGCTTAGATATGAGGGGAGACTATGGCTACACCTTC
TRBV19	few	TRBJ2-7	.	CASSTAPSQLSYEQYF	TGTGCCAGTAGTACGGCCCCCAGCCAGCTCAGCTACGAGCAGTACTTC
TRBV6-5	few	TRBJ1-6	TRBD1	CASRPTGTGGSPLHF	TGTGCCAGCAGACCTACCGGGACAGGGGGATCACCCCTCCACTTT
TRBV29-1	many	TRBJ2-7	.	CSAESRATYEQYF	TGCAGCGCCGAATCCCGGGCCACCTACGAGCAGTACTTC
TRBV28	few	TRBJ1-2	.	CASSLLFSYGYTF	TGTGCCAGCAGTTTATTGTTCAGCTATGGCTACACCTTC
TRBV28	many	TRBJ2-7	.	CASSLPDVSYEQYF	TGTGCCAGCAGCCTTCCCGACGTATCCTACGAGCAGTACTTC
TRBV3-1	.	TRBJ2-1	.	CVSSPGWGGAGNEQFF	TGTGTCAGCAGCCCTGGGTGGGGGGGGGCCGGAAATGAGCAGTTCTTC
TRBV20-1	few	TRBJ1-4	.	CSAREGRRNEKLFF	TGCAGTGCTAGAGAGGGCAGGCGAAATGAAAAACTGTTTTTT
TRBV15	few	TRBJ2-7	.	CATSRDQVMGYEQYF	TGTGCCACCAGCAGAGATCAGGTGATGGGGTACGAGCAGTACTTC
TRBV7-3	.	TRBJ2-3	.	CASSLKGGDTQYF	TGTGCCAGCAGCTTAAAGGGAGGAGATACGCAGTATTTT
TRBV5-1	.	TRBJ2-3	TRBD1	CASSIDRGGTDTQYF	TGCGCCAGCAGCATAGACAGGGGGGGCACAGATACGCAGTATTTT
TRBV12-3/TRBV12-4	once	TRBJ2-3	.	CASSLETSRILGTDTQYF	TGTGCCAGCAGTTTAGAGACGTCGCGGATACTCGGCACGGATACGCAGTATTTT
TRBV14	.	TRBJ2-7	TRBD1	CASSGQGSIRSYEQYF	TGTGCCAGCAGCGGACAGGGGAGTATTCGGTCCTACGAGCAGTACTTC
TRBV10-3	.	TRBJ1-1	TRBD1	CAISEDRQGLNTEAFF	TGTGCCATCAGTGAGGATAGACAGGGGTTGAACACTGAAGCTTTCTTT
TRBV28	.	TRBJ1-3	.	CASQIGGSGNTIYF	TGTGCCAGCCAAATAGGGGGCTCTGGAAACACCATATATTTT
TRBV30	.	TRBJ2-7	.	CAWRGPSYKQYF	TGTGCCTGGAGGGGGCCGAGTTACAAGCAGTACTTC
TRBV6-2/TRBV6-3	many	TRBJ1-6	.	CASRARSNSPLHF	TGTGCCAGCAGGGCAAGGAGCAATTCACCCCTCCACTTT
TRBV4-1	.	TRBJ2-7	TRBD2	CASSQEISGSISYEQYF	TGCGCCAGCAGCCAAGAGATAAGCGGGAGTATATCCTACGAGCAGTACTTC
TRBV4-2	.	TRBJ1-1	TRBD1	CASSQEGTGVTEAFF	TGTGCCAGCAGCCAAGAGGGGACAGGGGTAACTGAAGCTTTCTTT
TRBV7-6	once	TRBJ2-3	.	CASSFSSLSTDTQYF	TGTGCCAGCAGCTTCTCAAGCCTAAGCACAGATACGCAGTATTTT
TRBV7-2	few	TRBJ1-5	.	CASSSFLQPQHF	TGTGCCAGCAGCTCGTTCTTGCAGCCCCAGCATTTT
TRBV11-2	.	TRBJ1-2	TRBD1	CASSPAGTASFQGTF	TGTGCCAGCAGCCCCGCGGGGACAGCGTCTTTCCAAGGCACCTTC
TRBV10-3	.	TRBJ1-5	TRBD1	CAISQDRENQPQHF	TGTGCCATCAGCCAGGACAGGGAGAATCAGCCCCAGCATTTT
TRBV4-1	few	TRBJ1-5	TRBD1	CASSQVVLVGQGYQPQHF	TGCGCCAGCAGCCAAGTAGTACTAGTGGGACAGGGTTATCAGCCCCAGCATTTT
TRBV7-2	many	TRBJ1-1	.	CASSLAFIPPANTEAFF	TGTGCCAGCAGCTTAGCGTTCATCCCTCCAGCGAACACTGAAGCTTTCTTT
TRBV5-5	many	TRBJ2-5	.	CASSLDNFGGRETQYF	TGTGCCAGCAGCTTGGACAATTTTGGGGGCAGGGAGACCCAGTACTTC
TRBV28	.	TRBJ1-5	TRBD1	CASGTGGAGQPQHF	TGTGCCAGCGGAACAGGGGGCGCGGGTCAGCCCCAGCATTTT
TRBV5-1	.	TRBJ1-4	.	CASSRQESRNEKLFF	TGCGCCAGCAGCCGACAAGAATCGCGCAATGAAAAACTGTTTTTT
TRBV11-2	few	TRBJ1-5	.	CASSLEYGVSQPQHF	TGTGCCAGCAGCTTAGAGTACGGGGTTAGCCAGCCCCAGCATTTT
TRBV7-3	.	TRBJ2-2	.	CASSLSGVAGELFF	TGTGCCAGCAGCCTGTCAGGGGTAGCCGGGGAGCTGTTTTTT
TRBV4-1	few	TRBJ2-3	.	CASSQEDSPDTQYF	TGCGCCAGCAGCCAAGAAGACAGTCCTGATACGCAGTATTTT
TRBV11-1	many	TRBJ2-5	TRBD2	CASSLVGGSETQYF	TGTGCCAGCAGCCTCGTGGGGGGGTCGGAGACCCAGTACTTC
TRBV6-6	once	TRBJ2-3	TRBD2	CASKLAGGRRSTDTQYF	TGTGCCAGCAAGCTCGCGGGGGGGAGGCGGAGCACAGATACGCAGTATTTT
TRBV6-5	.	TRBJ2-3	.	CASRGVADTQYF	TGTGCCAGCAGGGGGGTTGCAGATACGCAGTATTTT
TRBV29-1	.	TRBJ2-7	.	CSVERDTVSSYEQYF	TGCAGCGTTGAAAGAGACACAGTTAGCTCCTACGAGCAGTACTTC
TRBV9	many	TRBJ2-3	.	CASSVVGRVSTDTQYF	TGTGCCAGCAGCGTTGTCGGCAGGGTTAGCACAGATACGCAGTATTTT
TRBV7-2	few	TRBJ1-6	TRBD1	CASSFKAGGGSPLHF	TGTGCCAGCAGCTTTAAAGCAGGGGGCGGGTCACCCCTCCACTTT